Listed below are T cell receptor beta chains from one sample, sequenced in a study of shared clonotypes between healthy human individuals. Sequencing was performed with immunoSEQ multiplex PCR; in TCRdb, only in-frame clones are kept and a portion is missing. The sample has 950,000 to 1,300,000 clones, more than 65% seen once. Sequenced material: memory CD4+ T cells sorted from blood. The origin of the receptors is a man younger than 35 in good health. CDR3s include the opening cysteine and the closing phenylalanine or tryptophan. For some rows the clone size is stated as once, few or many, or as a class when expanded; others skip it.

TRBV5-1	few	TRBJ2-2	CASSLGRENTGELFF
TRBV7-2	few	TRBJ2-5	CASSLVPVFGETQYF
TRBV10-3	-	TRBJ1-2	CAISITGTINYGYTF
TRBV10-3	-	TRBJ2-3	CAISDDNTQYF
TRBV6-5	-	TRBJ2-7	CASSYLGGGQYF
TRBV15	-	TRBJ1-2	CATSTTVNYGYTF
TRBV30	-	TRBJ2-1	CACSGPYNEQFF
TRBV6-5	-	TRBJ1-3	CACRDRGSGNTIYF
TRBV19	-	TRBJ2-6	CASSAWFGQGTGANVLTF
TRBV11-2	few	TRBJ1-2	CASSRHPGDNYGYTF
TRBV4-3	-	TRBJ2-7	CASSQESRGLYEQYF
TRBV29-1	-	TRBJ2-3	CSVALTAGTDTQYF
TRBV15	-	TRBJ2-5	CATSRDPGTGETQYF
TRBV5-4	-	TRBJ2-6	CASSTGGANVLTF
TRBV29-1	-	TRBJ1-5	CSVVSQAGQPQHF
TRBV6-6	-	TRBJ1-1	CASSYSGQGNTEAFF